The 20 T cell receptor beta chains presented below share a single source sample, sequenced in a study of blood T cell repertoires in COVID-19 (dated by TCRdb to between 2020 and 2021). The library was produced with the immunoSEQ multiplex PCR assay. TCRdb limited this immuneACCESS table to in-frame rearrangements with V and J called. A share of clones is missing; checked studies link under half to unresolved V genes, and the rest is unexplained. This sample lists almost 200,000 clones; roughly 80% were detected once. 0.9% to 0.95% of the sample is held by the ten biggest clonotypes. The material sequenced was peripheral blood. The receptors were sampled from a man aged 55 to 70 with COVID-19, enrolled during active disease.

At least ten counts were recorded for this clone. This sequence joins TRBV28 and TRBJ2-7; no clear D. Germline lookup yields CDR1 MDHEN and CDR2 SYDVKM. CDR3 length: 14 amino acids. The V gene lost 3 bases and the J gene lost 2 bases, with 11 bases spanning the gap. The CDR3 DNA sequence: TGTGCCAGCAGTTTGGGCAGGCCCCCCTACGAGCAGTACTTC. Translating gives CASSLGRPPYEQYF. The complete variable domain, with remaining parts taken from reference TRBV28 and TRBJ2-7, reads DVKVTQSSRYLVKRTGEKVFLECVQDMDHENMFWYRQDPGLGLRLIYFSYDVKMKEKGDIPEGYSVSREKKERFSLILESASTNQTSMYLCASSLGRPPYEQYFGPGTRLTVT.

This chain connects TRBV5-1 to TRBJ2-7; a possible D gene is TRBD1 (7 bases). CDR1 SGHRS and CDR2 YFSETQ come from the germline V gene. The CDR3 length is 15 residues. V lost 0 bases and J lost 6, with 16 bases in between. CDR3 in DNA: TGCGCCAGCAGCTTGGATCGGGCAGGGGGGTTCGAGCAGTACTTC. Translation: CASSLDRAGGFEQYF.

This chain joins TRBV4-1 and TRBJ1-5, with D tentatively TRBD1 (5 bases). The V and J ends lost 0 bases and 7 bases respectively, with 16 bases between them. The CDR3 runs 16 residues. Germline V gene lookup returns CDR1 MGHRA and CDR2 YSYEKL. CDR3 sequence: CASSQDPQGSLQPQHF. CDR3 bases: TGCGCCAGCAGCCAAGATCCTCAGGGAAGCCTCCAGCCCCAGCATTTT.

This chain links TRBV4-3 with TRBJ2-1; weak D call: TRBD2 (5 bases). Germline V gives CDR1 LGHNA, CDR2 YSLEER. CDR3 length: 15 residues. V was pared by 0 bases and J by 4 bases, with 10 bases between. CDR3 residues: CASSQDSRLYNEQFF. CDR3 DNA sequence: TGCGCCAGCAGCCAAGACAGCAGACTATACAATGAGCAGTTCTTC.

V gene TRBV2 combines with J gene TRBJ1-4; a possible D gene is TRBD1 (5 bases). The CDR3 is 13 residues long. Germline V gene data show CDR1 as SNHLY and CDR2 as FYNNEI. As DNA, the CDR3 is TGTGCAAGCGATCAGGGCCTGGAGGAAAAACTGTTTTTT. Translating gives CASDQGLEEKLFF.

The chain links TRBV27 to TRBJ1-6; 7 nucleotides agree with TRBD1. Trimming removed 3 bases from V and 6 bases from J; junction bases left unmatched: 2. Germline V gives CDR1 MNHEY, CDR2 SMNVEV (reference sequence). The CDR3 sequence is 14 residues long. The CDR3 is CASSLRGRNSPLHF. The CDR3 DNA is TGTGCCAGCAGTTTGAGGGGGCGTAATTCACCCCTCCACTTT.

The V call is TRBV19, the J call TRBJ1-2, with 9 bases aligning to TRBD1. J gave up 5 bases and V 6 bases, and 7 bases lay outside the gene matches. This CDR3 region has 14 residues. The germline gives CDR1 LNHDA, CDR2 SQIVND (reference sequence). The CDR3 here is CASRSGQGSYGYTF. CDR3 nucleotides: TGTGCCAGTAGATCGGGACAGGGCAGTTATGGCTACACCTTC.

This CDR3 is CASSPLGQGGQQPQHF. In nucleotides, the CDR3 is TGTGCCAGCTCACCACTGGGACAGGGGGGTCAACAGCCCCAGCATTTT. The chain uses TRBV18 and TRBJ1-5; 11 bases agree with TRBD1. Germline trimming cut 1 base from V and 7 bases from J; bases unmatched to any gene: 6. CDR3 length equals 16 residues. Germline values: CDR1 KGHSH, CDR2 LQKENI.

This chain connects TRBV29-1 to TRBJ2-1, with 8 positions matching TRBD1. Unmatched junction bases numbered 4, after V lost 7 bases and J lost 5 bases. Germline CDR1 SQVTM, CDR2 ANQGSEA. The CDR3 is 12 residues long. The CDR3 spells CSARTGNNEQFF. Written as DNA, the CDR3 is TGCAGCGCAAGGACAGGGAACAATGAGCAGTTCTTC.

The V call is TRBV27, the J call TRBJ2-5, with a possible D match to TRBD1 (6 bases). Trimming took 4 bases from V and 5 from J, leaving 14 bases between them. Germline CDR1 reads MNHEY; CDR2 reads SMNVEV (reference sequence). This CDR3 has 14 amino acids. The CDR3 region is CASSSDWGQETQYF. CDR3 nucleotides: TGTGCCAGCAGTTCCGACTGGGGGCAGGAGACCCAGTACTTC.

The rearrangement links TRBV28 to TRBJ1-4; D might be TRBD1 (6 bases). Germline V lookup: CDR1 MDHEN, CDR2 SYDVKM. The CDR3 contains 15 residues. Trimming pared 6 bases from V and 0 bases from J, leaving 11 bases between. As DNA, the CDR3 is TGTGCCAGCAGCACAGGGATCTCAACTAATGAAAAACTGTTTTTT. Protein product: CASSTGISTNEKLFF.

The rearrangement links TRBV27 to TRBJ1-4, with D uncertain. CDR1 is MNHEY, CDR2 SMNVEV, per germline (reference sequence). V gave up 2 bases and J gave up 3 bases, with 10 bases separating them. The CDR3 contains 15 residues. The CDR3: CASSLGGWANEKLFF. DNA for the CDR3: TGTGCCAGCAGTTTAGGAGGGTGGGCTAATGAAAAACTGTTTTTT.

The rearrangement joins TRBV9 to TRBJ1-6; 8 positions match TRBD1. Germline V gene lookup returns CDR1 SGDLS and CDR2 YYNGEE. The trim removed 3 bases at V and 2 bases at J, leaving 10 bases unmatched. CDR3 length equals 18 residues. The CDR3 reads CASSAGQGSGAYNSPLHF. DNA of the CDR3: TGTGCCAGCAGCGCCGGACAGGGCTCGGGCGCCTATAATTCACCCCTCCACTTT.

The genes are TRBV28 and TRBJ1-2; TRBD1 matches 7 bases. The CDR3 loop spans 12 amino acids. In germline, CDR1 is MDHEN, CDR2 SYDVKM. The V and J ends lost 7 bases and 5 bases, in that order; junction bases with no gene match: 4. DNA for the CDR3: TGTGCCAGCAACCGACAGGGATATGGCTACACCTTC. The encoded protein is CASNRQGYGYTF.

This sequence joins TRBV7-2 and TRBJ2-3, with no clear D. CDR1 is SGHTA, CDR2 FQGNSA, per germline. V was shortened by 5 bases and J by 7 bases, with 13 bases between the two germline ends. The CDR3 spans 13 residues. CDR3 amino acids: CASSPSSKYTQYF. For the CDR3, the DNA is TGTGCCAGCAGCCCTAGTTCTAAGTATACGCAGTATTTT. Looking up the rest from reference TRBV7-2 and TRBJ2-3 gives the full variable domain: GAGVSQSPSNKVTEKGKDVELRCDPISGHTALYWYRQSLGQGLEFLIYFQGNSAPDKSGLPSDRFSAERTGGSVSTLTIQRTQQEDSAVYLCASSPSSKYTQYFGPGTRLTVL.

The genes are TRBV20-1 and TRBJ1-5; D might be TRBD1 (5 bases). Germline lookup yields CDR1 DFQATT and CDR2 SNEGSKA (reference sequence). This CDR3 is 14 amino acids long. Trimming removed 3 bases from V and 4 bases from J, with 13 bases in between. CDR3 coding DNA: TGCAGTGCTAGTTTGGGGCCCACTAATCAGCCCCAGCATTTT. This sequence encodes CSASLGPTNQPQHF.

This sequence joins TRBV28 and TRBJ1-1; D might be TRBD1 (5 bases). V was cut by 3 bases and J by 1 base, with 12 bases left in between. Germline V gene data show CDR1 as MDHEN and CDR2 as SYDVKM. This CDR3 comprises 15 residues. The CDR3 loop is CASSLPKRGNTEAFF. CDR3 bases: TGTGCCAGCAGTTTGCCAAAAAGGGGGAACACTGAAGCTTTCTTT.

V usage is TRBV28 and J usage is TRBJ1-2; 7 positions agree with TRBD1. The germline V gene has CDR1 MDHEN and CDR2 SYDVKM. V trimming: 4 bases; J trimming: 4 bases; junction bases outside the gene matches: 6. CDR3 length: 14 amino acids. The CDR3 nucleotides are TGTGCCAGCAGTTGGGAAGGGGGCGTCTATGGCTACACCTTC. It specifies CASSWEGGVYGYTF.

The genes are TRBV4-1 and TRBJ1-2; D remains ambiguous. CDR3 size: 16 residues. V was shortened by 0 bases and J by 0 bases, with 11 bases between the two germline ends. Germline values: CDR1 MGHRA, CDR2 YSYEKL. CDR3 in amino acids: CASSQEPAVPNYGYTF. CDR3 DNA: TGCGCCAGCAGCCAAGAGCCGGCGGTGCCTAACTATGGCTACACCTTC.

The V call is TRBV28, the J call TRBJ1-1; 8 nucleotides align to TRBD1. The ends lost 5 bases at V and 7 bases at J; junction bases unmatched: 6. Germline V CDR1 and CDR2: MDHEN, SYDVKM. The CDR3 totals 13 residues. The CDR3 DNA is TGTGCCAGCAGTCTCAGGACAGGGATTGAAGCTTTCTTT. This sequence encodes CASSLRTGIEAFF.